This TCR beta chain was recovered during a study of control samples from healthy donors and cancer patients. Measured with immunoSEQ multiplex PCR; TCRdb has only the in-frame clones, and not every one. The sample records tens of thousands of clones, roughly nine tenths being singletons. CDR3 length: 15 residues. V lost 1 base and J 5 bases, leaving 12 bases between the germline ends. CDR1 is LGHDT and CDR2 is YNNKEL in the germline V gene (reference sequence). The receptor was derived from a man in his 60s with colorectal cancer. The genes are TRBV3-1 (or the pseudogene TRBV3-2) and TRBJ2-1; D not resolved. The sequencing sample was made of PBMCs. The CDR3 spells CASSQVWTRNNEQFF. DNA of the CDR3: TGTGCCAGCAGCCAAGTTTGGACCAGAAACAATGAGCAGTTCTTC.